This T cell receptor beta chain was documented in a study of blood T cells in healthy people across ages. V was pared by 3 bases and J by 11 bases, with 11 bases of the junction left unmatched. CDR3 length: 14 residues. CDR1 and CDR2 from the germline V gene are SGHTA and FQGTGA. As for this clonotype: The target antigen is unknown. A much larger clonotype is one base distant, so this may be a read error.

PCR was performed a second time for roughly 7 to 12 cycles using a sample-barcoded 5' primer and a J-beta primer mix. TCRdb processed the 5' RACE reads anew with MiXCR; each CDR3 protein has one entry. Here the sample spans approximately 810,000 distinct CDR3 sequences, around 34% being singletons. Overall study findings and caveats: Underestimates were what the diversity estimates from one million T cells were considered to be. Whereas aged donors had fewer naive CD4+ cells, long-lived donors had more of them and higher diversity. As naive T cell percentage varied, TCR beta diversity correlated strongly with it.

Total RNA, at least 5 micrograms per sample, came from PBMCs. Specimen: blood. The gene calls are TRBV7-3 and TRBJ2-5; 8 nucleotides align to TRBD2. The receptor was isolated from a man between 18 and 35 years old in good health. DNA for the CDR3: TGTGCCAGCAGCTTTGCGGGGGGCCACAATGAGCAGTACTTC. Its translation is CASSFAGGHNEQYF.